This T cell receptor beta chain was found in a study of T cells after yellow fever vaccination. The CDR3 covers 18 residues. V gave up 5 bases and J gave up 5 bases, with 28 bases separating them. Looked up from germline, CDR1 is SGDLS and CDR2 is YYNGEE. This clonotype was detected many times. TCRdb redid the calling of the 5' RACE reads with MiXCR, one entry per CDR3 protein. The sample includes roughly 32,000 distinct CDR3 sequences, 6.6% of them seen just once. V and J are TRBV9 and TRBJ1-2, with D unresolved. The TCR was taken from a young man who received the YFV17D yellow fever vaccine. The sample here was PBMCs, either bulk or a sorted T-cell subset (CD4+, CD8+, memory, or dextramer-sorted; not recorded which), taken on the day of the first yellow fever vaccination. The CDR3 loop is CASRDFKLSGSPPYGYTF. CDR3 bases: TGTGCCAGCAGAGACTTTAAACTCTCAGGTTCCCCTCCTTATGGCTACACCTTC.